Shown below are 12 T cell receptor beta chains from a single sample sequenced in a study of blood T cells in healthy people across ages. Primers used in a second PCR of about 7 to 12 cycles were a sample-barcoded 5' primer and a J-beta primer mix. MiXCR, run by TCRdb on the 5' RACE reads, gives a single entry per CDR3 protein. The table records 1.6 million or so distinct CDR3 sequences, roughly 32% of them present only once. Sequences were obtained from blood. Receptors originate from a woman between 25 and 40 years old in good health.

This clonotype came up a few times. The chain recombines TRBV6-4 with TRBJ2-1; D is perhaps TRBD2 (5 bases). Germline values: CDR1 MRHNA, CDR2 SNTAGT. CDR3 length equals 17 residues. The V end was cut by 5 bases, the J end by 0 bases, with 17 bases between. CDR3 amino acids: CASSRWASTNSYNEQFF. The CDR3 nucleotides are TGTGCCAGCAGTAGATGGGCTAGCACAAACTCCTACAATGAGCAGTTCTTC.

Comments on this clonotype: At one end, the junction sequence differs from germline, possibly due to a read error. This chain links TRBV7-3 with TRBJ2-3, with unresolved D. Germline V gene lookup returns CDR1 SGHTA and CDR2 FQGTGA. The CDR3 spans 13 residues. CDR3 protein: CASSPMRADAQYF. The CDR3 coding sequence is TGTGCCAGCAGCCCAATGAGAGCAGATGCGCAGTATTTT.

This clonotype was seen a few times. CDR3 residues: CASSLGDVDTEAFF. In nucleotides, the CDR3 is TGCGCCAGCAGCTTGGGGGACGTCGACACTGAAGCTTTCTTT. The rearrangement joins TRBV5-1 to TRBJ1-1; the D gene is possibly TRBD1 (5 bases). Germline lookup yields CDR1 SGHRS and CDR2 YFSETQ. V was shortened by 0 bases and J by 3 bases, with 9 bases between the two germline ends. The CDR3 length is 14 residues.

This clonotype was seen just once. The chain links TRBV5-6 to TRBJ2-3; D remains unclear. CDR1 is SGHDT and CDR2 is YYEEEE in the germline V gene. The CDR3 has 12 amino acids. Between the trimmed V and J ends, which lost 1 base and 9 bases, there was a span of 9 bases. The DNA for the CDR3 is TGTGCCAGCAGCTTGAACCCCATGACGCAGTATTTT. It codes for CASSLNPMTQYF.

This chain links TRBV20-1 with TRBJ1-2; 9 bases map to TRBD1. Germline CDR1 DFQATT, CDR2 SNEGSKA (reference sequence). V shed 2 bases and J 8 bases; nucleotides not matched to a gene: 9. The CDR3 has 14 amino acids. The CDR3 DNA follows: TGCAGTGCTAGACTCTCTGGGACAGGGATCGGCTACACCTTC. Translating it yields CSARLSGTGIGYTF.

CDR3 sequence (DNA): TGTGCCAGCAGCCAAGACCCGACTGGGCAGTTCTTC. Translating it yields CASSQDPTGQFF. The rearrangement links TRBV3-1 to TRBJ2-1; D unresolved. CDR1 is LGHDT, CDR2 YNNKEL, per germline (reference sequence). CDR3 size: 12 residues. Trimming removed 0 bases at V and 12 bases at J, with 9 bases between.

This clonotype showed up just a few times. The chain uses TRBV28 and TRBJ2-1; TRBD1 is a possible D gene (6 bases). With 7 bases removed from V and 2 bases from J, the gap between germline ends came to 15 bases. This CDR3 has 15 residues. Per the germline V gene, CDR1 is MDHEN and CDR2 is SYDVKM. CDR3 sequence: CASNPRDTPYNEQFF. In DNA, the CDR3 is TGTGCCAGCAACCCCCGGGACACCCCCTACAATGAGCAGTTCTTC.

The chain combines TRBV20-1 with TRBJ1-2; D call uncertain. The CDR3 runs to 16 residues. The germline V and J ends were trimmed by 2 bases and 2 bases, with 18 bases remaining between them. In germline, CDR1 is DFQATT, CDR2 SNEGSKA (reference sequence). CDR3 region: CSARPSSTSPNYGYTF. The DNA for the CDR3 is TGCAGTGCTAGACCTAGCTCCACAAGTCCCAACTATGGCTACACCTTC.

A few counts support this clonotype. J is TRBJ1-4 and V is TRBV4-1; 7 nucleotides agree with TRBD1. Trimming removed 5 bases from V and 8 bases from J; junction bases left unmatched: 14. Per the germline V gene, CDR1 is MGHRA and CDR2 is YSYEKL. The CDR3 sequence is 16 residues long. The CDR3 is CASSAGTAPLGEKLFF. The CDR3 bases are TGCGCCAGCAGCGCAGGGACAGCGCCCCTGGGGGAAAAACTGTTTTTT.

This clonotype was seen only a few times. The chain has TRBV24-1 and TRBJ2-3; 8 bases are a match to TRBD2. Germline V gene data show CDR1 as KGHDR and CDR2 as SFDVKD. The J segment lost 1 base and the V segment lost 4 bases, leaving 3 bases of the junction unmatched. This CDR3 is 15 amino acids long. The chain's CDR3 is CATSDSGGGTDTQYF. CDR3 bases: TGTGCCACCAGTGACAGCGGGGGCGGCACAGATACGCAGTATTTT.

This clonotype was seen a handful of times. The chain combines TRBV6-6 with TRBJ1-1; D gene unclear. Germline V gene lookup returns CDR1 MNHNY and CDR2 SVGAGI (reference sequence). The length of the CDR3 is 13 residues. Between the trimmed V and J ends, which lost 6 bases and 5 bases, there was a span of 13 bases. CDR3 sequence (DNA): TGTGCCAGCAGAGACGGGCCCCTAACTGAAGCTTTCTTT. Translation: CASRDGPLTEAFF.

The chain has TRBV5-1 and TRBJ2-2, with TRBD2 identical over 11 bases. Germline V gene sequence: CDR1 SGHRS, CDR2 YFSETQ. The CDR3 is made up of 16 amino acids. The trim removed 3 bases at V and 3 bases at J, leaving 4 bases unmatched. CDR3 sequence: CASSYSGGAYTGELFF. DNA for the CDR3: TGCGCCAGCAGCTATAGCGGGGGGGCCTACACCGGGGAGCTGTTTTTT.